This is a list of T cell receptor beta chains from one sample in a study of naive and memory T cell subsets. TCRdb independently ran MiXCR on the UMI-ligation and nested PCR reads; one entry per CDR3 protein. The sample lists roughly 20,000 distinct CDR3 sequences, approximately 11% occurring once. The specimen was central memory CD8+ T cells from blood. The receptor set was obtained from a human donor in good health. Each CDR3 is given with its conserved first and last residue. D genes are given only for firm matches. Clone size is shown for a subset of rows, as once, few, many or a class of expanded clone.

J | V | D | size | CDR3 | DNA
TRBJ1-1 | TRBV18 | - | many | CASTGQGSEAFF | TGTGCCAGCACAGGACAAGGCTCTGAAGCTTTCTTT
TRBJ1-2 | TRBV7-8 | TRBD1 | - | CASSYGQGANYGYTF | TGTGCCAGCAGCTACGGCCAGGGGGCGAACTATGGCTACACCTTC
TRBJ1-1 | TRBV24-1 | TRBD1 | - | CASTGGTEAFF | TGTGCCTCGACAGGGGGGACTGAAGCTTTCTTT
TRBJ1-3 | TRBV7-6 | TRBD1 | few | CASSPGQGLNTIYF | TGTGCCAGCAGCCCGGGACAGGGGTTAAACACCATATATTTT
TRBJ1-1 | TRBV18 | - | many | CASSPPGMNTEAFF | TGTGCCAGCTCACCTCCGGGGATGAACACTGAAGCTTTCTTT
TRBJ2-1 | TRBV11-2 | - | - | CASSVNDNEQFF | TGTGCCAGCAGTGTAAACGACAATGAGCAGTTCTTC
TRBJ2-1 | TRBV28 | - | few | CASRDILSYNEQFF | TGTGCCAGCCGGGACATTCTCTCCTACAATGAGCAGTTCTTC
TRBJ2-7 | TRBV28 | TRBD1 | many | CASSLPRTGVIYEQYF | TGTGCCAGCAGTTTACCCAGGACAGGGGTTATCTACGAGCAGTACTTC
TRBJ2-1 | TRBV29-1 | - | - | CSDVTSSYNEQFF | TGCAGCGACGTGACGAGCTCCTACAATGAGCAGTTCTTC
TRBJ1-5 | TRBV28 | - | many | CASVESNQPQHF | TGTGCCAGCGTCGAATCAAATCAGCCCCAGCATTTT
TRBJ1-2 | TRBV3-1 | TRBD1 | few | CASSQGTQGAFGYTF | TGTGCCAGCAGCCAAGGGACACAGGGGGCTTTTGGCTACACCTTC
TRBJ1-5 | TRBV7-8 | TRBD1 | many | CASSGRQGPSQPQHF | TGTGCCAGCAGCGGGAGACAGGGCCCCAGTCAGCCCCAGCATTTT
TRBJ2-1 | TRBV9 | TRBD2 | - | CASSVEGGSSYNEQFF | TGTGCCAGCAGCGTAGAGGGCGGGAGTAGCTACAATGAGCAGTTCTTC
TRBJ2-7 | TRBV3-1 | - | - | CASSQGRIGGRAGYEQYF | TGTGCCAGCAGCCAAGGAAGGATAGGTGGCAGGGCTGGCTACGAGCAGTACTTC
TRBJ2-1 | TRBV7-2 | - | few | CASSLVDEQFF | TGTGCCAGCAGCTTAGTAGATGAGCAGTTCTTC
TRBJ2-5 | TRBV10-3 | - | many | CDSESKYQETQYF | TGTGACAGTGAGTCGAAGTACCAAGAGACCCAGTACTTC
TRBJ1-1 | TRBV14 | - | few | CASSYRQREAFF | TGTGCCAGCAGCTACAGACAGCGTGAAGCTTTCTTT
TRBJ1-1 | TRBV7-9 | - | - | CATKGLNTEAFF | TGTGCCACGAAGGGGTTGAACACTGAAGCTTTCTTT
TRBJ2-1 | TRBV5-1 | - | many | CASSPSHNEQFF | TGCGCCAGCAGCCCCAGCCACAATGAGCAGTTCTTC
TRBJ2-1 | TRBV4-2 | - | few | CASSQDAAGRLNNEQFF | TGTGCCAGCAGCCAAGATGCCGCGGGCCGATTAAACAATGAGCAGTTCTTC
TRBJ2-1 | TRBV7-9 | - | few | CASRLAGSYNEQFF | TGTGCCAGCCGACTGGCGGGCTCCTACAATGAGCAGTTCTTC
TRBJ2-3 | TRBV11-2 | - | many | CASRPQGSGLQDTQYF | TGTGCCAGCAGACCACAGGGAAGCGGTCTACAGGATACGCAGTATTTT
TRBJ2-1 | TRBV18 | TRBD1 | many | CASSPSFGTDISYNEQFF | TGTGCCAGCTCACCATCGTTCGGGACAGACATATCCTACAATGAGCAGTTCTTC
TRBJ2-1 | TRBV12-3/TRBV12-4 | - | - | CAIGQGSSYNEQFF | TGTGCCATCGGTCAGGGGTCCTCTTACAATGAGCAGTTCTTC
TRBJ1-4 | TRBV28 | TRBD1 | many | CASSAHRGSNEKLFF | TGTGCCAGCAGTGCCCACAGGGGGTCTAATGAAAAACTGTTTTTT
TRBJ2-7 | TRBV2 | TRBD1 | many | CASSLTGGGTYEQYF | TGTGCCAGCAGCCTTACAGGGGGCGGAACCTACGAGCAGTACTTC
TRBJ2-2 | TRBV4-3 | - | medium-sized | CASSQDSGSNTGELFF | TGCGCCAGCAGCCAAGATTCAGGGAGCAACACCGGGGAGCTGTTTTTT
TRBJ2-1 | TRBV4-2 | TRBD2 | - | CASSQDPAGGQREQFF | TGTGCCAGCAGCCAAGATCCAGCGGGAGGGCAACGTGAGCAGTTCTTC
TRBJ2-5 | TRBV7-9 | - | few | CASSPSLWETQYF | TGTGCCAGCAGCCCCTCGTTGTGGGAGACCCAGTACTTC
TRBJ1-5 | TRBV6-4 | - | many | CASSEDSSNQPQHF | TGTGCCAGCAGTGAAGACAGTAGCAATCAGCCCCAGCATTTT
TRBJ1-6 | TRBV20-1 | TRBD1 | many | CSARDTGGLSSYNSPLHF | TGCAGTGCTAGAGATACAGGGGGCCTGAGCTCCTATAATTCACCCCTCCACTTT
TRBJ2-1 | TRBV27 | TRBD2 | few | CASRTSGSNNEQFF | TGTGCCAGCAGGACTAGCGGGAGTAATAATGAGCAGTTCTTC
TRBJ2-2 | TRBV4-1 | TRBD2 | few | CASYPGLAGGRGTGELFF | TGCGCCTCTTATCCGGGACTAGCGGGAGGCCGCGGAACCGGGGAGCTGTTTTTT
TRBJ2-1 | TRBV21-1 | - | many | CASSPRLALTYNEQFF | TGTGCCAGCAGCCCCCGACTAGCGTTAACTTACAATGAGCAGTTCTTC
TRBJ2-7 | TRBV13 | TRBD2 | many | CASSSEGLAGSYEQYF | TGTGCCAGCAGCTCAGAGGGACTAGCGGGTTCCTACGAGCAGTACTTC
TRBJ2-1 | TRBV7-6 | - | many | CASSLKPSTNEQFF | TGTGCCAGCAGCTTGAAGCCTAGTACCAATGAGCAGTTCTTC
TRBJ2-6 | TRBV2 | - | - | CASSWAGSGANVLTF | TGTGCCAGCAGTTGGGCAGGCTCTGGGGCCAACGTCCTGACTTTC